The 17 T cell receptor beta chains below all came from one sample that was sequenced in a study of cytomegalovirus exposure and HLA in healthy donors. The primer mix had 60 Vbeta and 13 Jbeta primers. Clones were sequenced by immunoSEQ multiplex PCR, and TCRdb holds only the in-frame ones, with some missing. The sample shows 90,000 or so clones, 78% of them seen only once. Sequenced: PBMCs. These receptors were taken from a woman aged 40-49 years in good health and CMV-seronegative.

The chain carries TRBV11-2 and TRBJ2-5; D is uncertain. The J call could be wrong; TRBJ2-7 is a better fit for the DNA end. The germline V gene encodes CDR1 SGHAT and CDR2 FQNNGV. The CDR3 is 14 residues long. In DNA form, the CDR3 reads TGTGCCAGCAGCTTAACCCGGTCTAGGTACGAGCAGTACTTC. Translation gives CASSLTRSRYEQYF.

The V call is TRBV6-1, the J call TRBJ2-1, with TRBD2 matching over 11 bases. The trim removed 11 bases at V and 8 bases at J, leaving 14 bases unmatched. The CDR3 extends over 15 amino acids. Germline CDR1 reads MNHNS; CDR2 reads SASEGT. The CDR3 protein is CAGRSLAGGRYEQFF. DNA for the CDR3: TGTGCCGGGCGGAGTCTAGCGGGAGGTAGATATGAGCAGTTCTTC.

V is TRBV19 and J is TRBJ1-2; no reliable D call. Germline lookup yields CDR1 LNHDA and CDR2 SQIVND (reference sequence). Between the trimmed V and J ends, which lost 1 base and 0 bases, there was a span of 15 bases. CDR3 length: 17 residues. The CDR3 nucleotides read TGTGCCAGTAGTATAGTCGGAGGGAACCCAACTAACTATGGCTACACCTTC. Translating gives CASSIVGGNPTNYGYTF.

The V gene is TRBV6-5, the J gene TRBJ2-3; 8 bases are a match to TRBD2. There are 15 residues in the CDR3. Looked up from germline, CDR1 is MNHEY and CDR2 is SVGAGI. V was clipped by 4 bases and J by 0 bases; unmatched bases: 3. Here the CDR3 DNA reads TGTGCCAGCAGTTCCCCTAGCGGGAGCACAGATACGCAGTATTTT. Translated: CASSSPSGSTDTQYF.

The V gene is TRBV9, the J gene TRBJ2-1; D gene unclear. Germline V gene sequence: CDR1 SGDLS, CDR2 YYNGEE. The CDR3 extends over 14 amino acids. Trimming pared 0 bases from V and 4 bases from J, leaving 8 bases between. In nucleotides, the CDR3 is TGTGCCAGCAGCGTAGCGGCGGATTACAATGAGCAGTTCTTC. Translating gives CASSVAADYNEQFF.

J is TRBJ1-5 and V is TRBV6-6; maybe TRBD1 (6 bases). Germline V CDR1 and CDR2: MNHNY, SVGAGI (reference sequence). V shed 7 bases and J shed 0 bases, with 13 bases lying between them. CDR3 length equals 15 residues. The CDR3 reads CASTPRGASNQPQHF. For the CDR3, the DNA is TGTGCCAGCACCCCACGGGGGGCTAGCAATCAGCCCCAGCATTTT.

V is TRBV6-4 and J is TRBJ2-7; a possible D gene is TRBD2 (7 bases). The germline CDR1 and CDR2 sequences are MRHNA and SNTAGT. The CDR3 covers 15 residues. The V gene lost 4 bases and the J gene lost 0 bases, with 13 bases spanning the gap. The CDR3 here is CASSVEAGHSYEQYF. The CDR3 nucleotides read TGTGCCAGCAGTGTCGAAGCGGGACACTCCTACGAGCAGTACTTC.

V gene TRBV7-2 combines with J gene TRBJ2-5; D remains ambiguous. Germline V gives CDR1 SGHTA, CDR2 FQGNSA. The CDR3 spans 15 residues. Trimming removed 2 bases from V and 1 base from J, with 11 bases in between. CDR3 sequence: CASSLRTGIQETQYF. For the CDR3, the DNA is TGTGCCAGCAGCTTAAGAACGGGTATCCAAGAGACCCAGTACTTC.

V is TRBV4-1 and J is TRBJ1-6; D possibly corresponds to TRBD1 (6 bases). V gave up 6 bases and J gave up 7 bases, with 13 bases separating them. The germline V gene encodes CDR1 MGHRA and CDR2 YSYEKL. This CDR3 spans 14 amino acids. The CDR3 sequence: CASSQGRGNSPLHF. The CDR3 DNA follows: TGCGCCAGCAGTCAGGGGAGGGGGAATTCACCCCTCCACTTT.

A few counts support this clone. The rearrangement joins TRBV27 to TRBJ1-2; 7 bases line up with TRBD1. J was trimmed by 3 bases and V by 5 bases; bases with no gene match: 3. CDR3 size: 13 residues. Germline V gene data show CDR1 as MNHEY and CDR2 as SMNVEV (reference sequence). The CDR3 protein is CASSKQGHYGYTF. DNA of the CDR3: TGTGCCAGCAGTAAACAGGGGCACTATGGCTACACCTTC.

This clone was seen once. V usage is TRBV18 and J usage is TRBJ2-3; tentative D call: TRBD1 (5 bases). CDR1 KGHSH and CDR2 LQKENI come from the germline V gene. The V gene lost 0 bases and the J gene lost 5 bases, with 15 bases spanning the gap. This CDR3 is built from 16 residues. The CDR3 DNA is TGTGCCAGCTCACCACCGAGTTCCAGGCAGGGAGATACGCAGTATTTT. Translation gives CASSPPSSRQGDTQYF.

V gene TRBV29-1 combines with J gene TRBJ1-1; D unresolved. This CDR3 contains 12 residues. The V gene's germline CDR1 is SQVTM and CDR2 ANQGSEA. Deletions cut 0 bases from V and 11 bases from J, with 13 bases between. The CDR3 loop is CSVEEGSRGAFF. The CDR3 coding sequence is TGCAGCGTTGAAGAGGGCAGCCGTGGGGCTTTCTTT.

The V call is TRBV19, the J call TRBJ2-1; D is unclear. The length of the CDR3 is 15 residues. The germline CDR1 and CDR2 sequences are LNHDA and SQIVND (reference sequence). Trimming left V 6 bases short and J 3 bases short, with 15 bases between. The CDR3 region is CASSPNVGVYNEQFF. CDR3 DNA: TGTGCCAGTAGCCCGAACGTCGGAGTCTACAATGAGCAGTTCTTC.

The gene calls are TRBV11-2 and TRBJ1-4; tentatively, D is TRBD1 (5 bases). Trimming removed 2 bases at V and 0 bases at J, with 13 bases between. CDR1 is SGHAT, CDR2 FQNNGV, per germline. There are 17 residues in the CDR3. The DNA for the CDR3 is TGTGCCAGCAGCTTATCCCGGGGGGTTGCAACTAATGAAAAACTGTTTTTT. It codes for CASSLSRGVATNEKLFF.

The chain links TRBV7-2 to TRBJ2-5; 7 bases are shared with TRBD1. The CDR3 is 12 residues long. With V trimmed by 11 bases and J by 9 bases, 12 bases remained unmatched. Germline loops: CDR1 SGHTA, CDR2 FQGNSA. CDR3 in DNA: TGTGCCGCCAATGGGGCAGGGGGTTCCCAGTACTTC. Encoded protein: CAANGAGGSQYF.

In the case of this clone: Other nucleotide sequences in the sample specify the same CDR3. This rearrangement joins TRBV2 to TRBJ2-3, with 13 positions matching TRBD2. From germline, CDR1 is SNHLY and CDR2 FYNNEI. The CDR3 is made up of 16 amino acids. With 6 bases clipped from V and 4 bases from J, the junction kept 7 bases outside the gene matches. CDR3 DNA: TGTGCCAGCAGGAGACTAGCGGGAGGTGGGGCAGATACGCAGTATTTT. Translating gives CASRRLAGGGADTQYF.

This chain links TRBV6-4 with TRBJ2-1, with 10 nucleotides matching TRBD1. The germline gives CDR1 MRHNA, CDR2 SNTAGT. The junction had 7 bases not matched to a gene; V was cut back by 0 bases and J by 8 bases. This CDR3 spans 16 amino acids. The CDR3 DNA reads as TGTGCCAGCAGTGACTCCGGACAGGGGGGTTTATATGAGCAGTTCTTC. This translates into CASSDSGQGGLYEQFF.